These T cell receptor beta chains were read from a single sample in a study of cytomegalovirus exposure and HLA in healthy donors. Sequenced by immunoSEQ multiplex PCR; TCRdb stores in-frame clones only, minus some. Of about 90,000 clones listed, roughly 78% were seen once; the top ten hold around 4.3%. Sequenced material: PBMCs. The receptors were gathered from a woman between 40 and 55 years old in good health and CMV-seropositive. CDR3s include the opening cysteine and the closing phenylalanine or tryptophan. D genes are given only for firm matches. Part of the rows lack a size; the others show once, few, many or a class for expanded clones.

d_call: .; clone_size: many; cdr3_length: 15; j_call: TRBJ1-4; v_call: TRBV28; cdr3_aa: CASSPPLSGREKLFF; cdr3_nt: TGTGCCAGCAGTCCCCCGCTTTCGGGGAGGGAAAAACTGTTTTTT
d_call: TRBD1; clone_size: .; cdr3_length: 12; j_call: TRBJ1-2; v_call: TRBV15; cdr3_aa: CATSGNRGGYPF; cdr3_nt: TGTGCCACCAGCGGGAACAGGGGTGGCTACCCCTTC
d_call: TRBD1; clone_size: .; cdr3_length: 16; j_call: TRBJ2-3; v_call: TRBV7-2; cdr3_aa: CATGQGGFPSTDTQYF; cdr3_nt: TGTGCCACCGGACAGGGGGGCTTCCCTAGCACAGATACGCAGTATTTT
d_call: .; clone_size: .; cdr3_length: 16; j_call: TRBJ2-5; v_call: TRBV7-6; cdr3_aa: CASSPLMTGDEETQYF; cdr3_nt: TGTGCCAGCAGCCCCCTTATGACGGGAGATGAGGAGACCCAGTACTTC
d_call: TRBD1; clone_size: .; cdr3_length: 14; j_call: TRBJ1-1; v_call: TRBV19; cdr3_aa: CASSMLTGGTEAFF; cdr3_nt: TGTGCCAGTAGTATGTTAACAGGGGGGACTGAAGCTTTCTTT
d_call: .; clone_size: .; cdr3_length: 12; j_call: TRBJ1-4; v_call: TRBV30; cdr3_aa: CAWSVIDEKLFF; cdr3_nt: TGTGCCTGGAGTGTAATAGATGAAAAACTGTTTTTT
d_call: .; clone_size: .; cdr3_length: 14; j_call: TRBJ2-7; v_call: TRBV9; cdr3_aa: CASSVGAAGYEQYF; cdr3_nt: TGTGCCAGCAGCGTAGGGGCAGCGGGCTACGAGCAGTACTTC
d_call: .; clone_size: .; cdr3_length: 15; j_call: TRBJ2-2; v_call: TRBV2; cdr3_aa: CASSVTSFHTGELFF; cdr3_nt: TGTGCCAGCAGTGTTACTAGTTTCCACACCGGGGAGCTGTTTTTT
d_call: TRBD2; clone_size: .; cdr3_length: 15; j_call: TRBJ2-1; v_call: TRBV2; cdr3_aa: CASRLEVAGYNEQFF; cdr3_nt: TGTGCCAGCCGCCTGGAGGTAGCGGGTTACAATGAGCAGTTCTTC
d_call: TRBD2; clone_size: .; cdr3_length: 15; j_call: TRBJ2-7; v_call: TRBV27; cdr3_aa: CASSPRGGRAYEQYF; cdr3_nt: TGTGCCAGCAGTCCCCGTGGCGGGAGAGCCTACGAGCAGTACTTC